These T cell receptor beta chains were read from a single sample in a study of blood T cells in healthy people across ages. MiXCR was run by TCRdb on the 5' RACE reads, yielding one entry per CDR3 protein. The data contain over 1,200,000 distinct CDR3 sequences, 59% of them singletons. The sample comprised blood. The receptors were sampled from a man younger than 30 in good health. Each CDR3 is given without its conserved first and last residue.

cdr3_length | j_call | v_call | cdr3_aa
11 | TRBJ2-7 | TRBV20-1 | SAPGQSNYEQY
12 | TRBJ2-3 | TRBV10-3 | AVRRELPTDTQY
12 | TRBJ1-1 | TRBV10-3 | ATRLALGGTEAF
14 | TRBJ2-1 | TRBV2 | ATHGGSNPLFNEQF
12 | TRBJ2-7 | TRBV27 | ASSQWGGDYEQY
16 | TRBJ2-1 | TRBV27 | ASSPPLPGLAGVHEQF
12 | TRBJ1-2 | TRBV4-3 | ASSQDRLNYGYT
11 | TRBJ2-1 | TRBV2 | ASSWQPRDEQF
13 | TRBJ2-4 | TRBV6-1 | ASSGTGDPRNIQY
12 | TRBJ2-5 | TRBV5-1 | ASSLGTDQETQY
11 | - | TRBV6-5 | ASSHGDPETQY
12 | TRBJ2-7 | TRBV6-1 | ASGTGENGYEQY
11 | TRBJ2-4 | TRBV20-1 | SARGTGENIQY
10 | TRBJ2-5 | TRBV6-2/TRBV6-3 | ASREEVREQY
12 | TRBJ2-3 | TRBV6-2/TRBV6-3 | ASSYSTSTDTQY
13 | TRBJ2-6 | TRBV3-1 | ASSYTNSGANVLT
12 | TRBJ1-5 | TRBV4-2 | ASSHRTLDQPQH
14 | TRBJ2-3 | TRBV12-3/TRBV12-4 | ASSSQPSTGTDTQY
11 | TRBJ1-1 | TRBV4-2 | ASSQGAATEAF
12 | TRBJ2-1 | TRBV29-1 | SVLAGPTYNEQF
13 | TRBJ2-1 | TRBV7-6 | ASSTMPGTGSEQF
10 | TRBJ1-1 | TRBV29-1 | SVGDSRTEAF
18 | TRBJ2-1 | TRBV6-2/TRBV6-3 | ASSYNRLGSGRAGSNEQF
14 | TRBJ1-6 | TRBV12-3/TRBV12-4 | ASSHRGDSYNSPLH
14 | TRBJ1-5 | TRBV28 | ASSPRTGGYNQPQH
11 | TRBJ2-6 | TRBV5-1 | ASSLRGANVLT
12 | TRBJ2-3 | TRBV6-1 | ASSEALLPDTQY
9 | TRBJ2-5 | TRBV20-1 | SAEGDETQY
14 | TRBJ2-3 | TRBV14 | ASSQGLSERTDTQY
14 | TRBJ2-3 | TRBV13 | ASSLDSSGRTDTQY
13 | TRBJ1-2 | TRBV3-1 | ASSGTQQINYGYT
16 | TRBJ2-4 | TRBV4-1 | ASSQDWVGLLAKNIQY
10 | TRBJ1-5 | TRBV20-1 | SAKQGTEPQH
15 | - | TRBV15 | ATSRGETSGGVYEQY
15 | TRBJ2-1 | TRBV18 | ASSANQGLISYNEQF
15 | TRBJ2-1 | TRBV18 | ASSPLGTRGSYNEQF
14 | TRBJ1-2 | TRBV3-1 | ASSQDLTGGGVGYT
11 | TRBJ2-2 | TRBV20-1 | SARGLNTGELF
11 | TRBJ1-1 | TRBV20-1 | SASRDIWTEAF
14 | TRBJ2-7 | TRBV7-2 | ASSFPGLGKNYEQY
11 | TRBJ2-7 | TRBV28 | TSSRRDNYEQY
12 | TRBJ2-1 | TRBV10-2 | ASREHGSYNEQF